The present TCR beta chain was sequenced within a study of T-cell reconstitution after alpha-beta-depleted transplantation in children. This clonotype was detected ten times or more. Its target is unknown. V was clipped by 2 bases and J by 3 bases, with 9 bases between them. Germline lookup yields CDR1 SGHDT and CDR2 YYEEEE. The CDR3 extends over 14 amino acids. General observations from the study: Reportedly, alpha-beta T cells present about two months post-transplant originated from several hundred expanded clones of graft origin. There were some patients whose high TCRbeta diversity at day 60 came from surviving recipient T cells and thymic progenitors.

Construction of the TCRbeta library involved unique molecular identifiers. TCRdb recomputed calls from the PCR reads with MiXCR, one row per CDR3 protein. The sample lists about 260,000 distinct CDR3 sequences; 7.5% to 9.5% were seen once. The source material was PBMCs, mostly from graft donor cells, sampled 180 days after TCRalphabeta/CD19-depleted stem cell transplant. This sequence originates from a male patient younger than 18 who had a stem cell transplant for acute lymphoblastic leukemia, so the T cells may come from the graft donor. The rearrangement joins TRBV5-6 to TRBJ2-1; TRBD1 might be the D (5 bases). This chain's CDR3 is CASSFGANYNEQFF. The CDR3 nucleotides are TGTGCCAGCAGCTTTGGGGCAAACTACAATGAGCAGTTCTTC.